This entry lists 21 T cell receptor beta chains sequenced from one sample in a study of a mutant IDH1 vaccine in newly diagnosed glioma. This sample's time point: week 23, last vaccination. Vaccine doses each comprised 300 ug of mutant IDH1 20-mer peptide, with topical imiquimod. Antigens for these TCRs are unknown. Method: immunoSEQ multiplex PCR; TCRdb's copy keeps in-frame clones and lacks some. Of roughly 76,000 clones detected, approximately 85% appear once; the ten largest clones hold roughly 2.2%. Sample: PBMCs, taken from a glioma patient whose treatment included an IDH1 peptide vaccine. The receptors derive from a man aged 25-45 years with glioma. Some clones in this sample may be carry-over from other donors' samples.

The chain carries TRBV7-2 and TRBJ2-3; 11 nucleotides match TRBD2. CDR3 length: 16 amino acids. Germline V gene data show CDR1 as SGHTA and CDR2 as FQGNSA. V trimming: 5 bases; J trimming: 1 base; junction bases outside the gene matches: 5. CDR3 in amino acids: CASSAIAGGGTDTQYF. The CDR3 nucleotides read TGTGCCAGCAGCGCTATAGCGGGGGGGGGCACAGATACGCAGTATTTT.

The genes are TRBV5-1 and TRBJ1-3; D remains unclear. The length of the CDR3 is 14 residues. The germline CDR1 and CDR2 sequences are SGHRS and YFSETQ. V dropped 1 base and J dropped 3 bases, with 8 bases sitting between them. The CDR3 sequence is CASSLYGLGNTIYF. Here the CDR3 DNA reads TGCGCCAGCAGCTTGTACGGGCTTGGAAACACCATATATTTT.

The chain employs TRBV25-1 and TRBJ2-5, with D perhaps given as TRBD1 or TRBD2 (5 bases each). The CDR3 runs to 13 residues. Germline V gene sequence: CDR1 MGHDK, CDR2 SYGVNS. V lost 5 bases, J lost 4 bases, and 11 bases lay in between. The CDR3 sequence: CASSQFGTETQYF. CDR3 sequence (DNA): TGTGCCAGCAGTCAGTTCGGGACAGAGACCCAGTACTTC.

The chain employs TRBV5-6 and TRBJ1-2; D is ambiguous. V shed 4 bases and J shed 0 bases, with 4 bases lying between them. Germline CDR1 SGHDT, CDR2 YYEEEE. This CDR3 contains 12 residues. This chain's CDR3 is CASSVTNYGYTF. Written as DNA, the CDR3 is TGTGCCAGCAGCGTCACTAACTATGGCTACACCTTC.

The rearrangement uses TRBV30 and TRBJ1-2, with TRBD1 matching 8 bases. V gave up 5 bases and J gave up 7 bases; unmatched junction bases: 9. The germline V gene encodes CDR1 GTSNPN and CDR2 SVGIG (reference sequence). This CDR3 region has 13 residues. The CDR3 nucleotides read TGTGCCTGGGGCCGGGACAGGCCTCTTGGCTACACCTTC. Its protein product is CAWGRDRPLGYTF.

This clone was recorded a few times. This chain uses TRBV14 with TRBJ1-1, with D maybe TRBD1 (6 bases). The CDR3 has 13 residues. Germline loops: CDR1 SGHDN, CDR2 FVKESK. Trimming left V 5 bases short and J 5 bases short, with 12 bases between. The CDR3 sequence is CASSSQGRTEAFF. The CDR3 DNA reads TGTGCCAGCAGCTCGCAGGGGAGGACTGAAGCTTTCTTT.

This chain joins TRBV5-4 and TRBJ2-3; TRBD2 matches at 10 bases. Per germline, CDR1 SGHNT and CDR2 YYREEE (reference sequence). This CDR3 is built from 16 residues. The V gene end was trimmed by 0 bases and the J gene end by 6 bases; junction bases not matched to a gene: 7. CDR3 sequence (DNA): TGTGCCAGCAGCTTGGCTCTAGCGGGGGCTCGCGATACGCAGTATTTT. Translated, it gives CASSLALAGARDTQYF.

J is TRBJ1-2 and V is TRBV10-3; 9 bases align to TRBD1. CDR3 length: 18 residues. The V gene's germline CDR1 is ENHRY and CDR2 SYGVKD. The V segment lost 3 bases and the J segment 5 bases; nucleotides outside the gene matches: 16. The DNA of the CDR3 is TGTGCCATCAGTGACATGTTACCCCGGGACAGGGTACTATATGGCTACACCTTC. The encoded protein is CAISDMLPRDRVLYGYTF.

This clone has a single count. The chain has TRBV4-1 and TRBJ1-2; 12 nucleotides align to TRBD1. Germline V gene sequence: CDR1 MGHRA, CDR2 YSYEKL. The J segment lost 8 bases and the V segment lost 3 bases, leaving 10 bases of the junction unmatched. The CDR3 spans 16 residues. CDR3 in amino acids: CASSQLPGQGALGYTF. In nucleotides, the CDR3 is TGCGCCAGCAGCCAGCTTCCGGGACAGGGGGCGCTGGGCTACACCTTC.

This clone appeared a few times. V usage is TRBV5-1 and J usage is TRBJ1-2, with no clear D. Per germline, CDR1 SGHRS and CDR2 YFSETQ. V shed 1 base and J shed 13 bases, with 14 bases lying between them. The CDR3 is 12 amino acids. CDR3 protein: CASSLPDQPLTF. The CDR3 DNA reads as TGCGCCAGCAGCTTGCCGGACCAACCCCTCACCTTC.

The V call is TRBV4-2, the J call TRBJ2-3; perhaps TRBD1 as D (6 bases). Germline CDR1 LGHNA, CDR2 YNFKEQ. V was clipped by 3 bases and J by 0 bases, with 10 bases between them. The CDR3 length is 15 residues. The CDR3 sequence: CASSHGGRSTDTQYF. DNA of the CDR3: TGTGCCAGCAGCCATGGGGGCCGGAGCACAGATACGCAGTATTTT.

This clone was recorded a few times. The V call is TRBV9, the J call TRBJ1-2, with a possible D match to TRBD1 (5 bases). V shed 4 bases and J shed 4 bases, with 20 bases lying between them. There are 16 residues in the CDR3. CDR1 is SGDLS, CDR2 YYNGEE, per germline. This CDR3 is CASSPRGLDYGYGYTF. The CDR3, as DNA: TGTGCCAGCAGCCCCCGGGGCCTCGATTACGGCTATGGCTACACCTTC.

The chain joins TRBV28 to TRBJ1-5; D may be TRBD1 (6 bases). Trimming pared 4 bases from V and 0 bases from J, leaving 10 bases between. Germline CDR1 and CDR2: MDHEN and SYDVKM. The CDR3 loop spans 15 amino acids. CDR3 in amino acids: CASSWDTYSNQPQHF. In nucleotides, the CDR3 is TGTGCCAGCAGTTGGGACACTTATAGCAATCAGCCCCAGCATTTT.

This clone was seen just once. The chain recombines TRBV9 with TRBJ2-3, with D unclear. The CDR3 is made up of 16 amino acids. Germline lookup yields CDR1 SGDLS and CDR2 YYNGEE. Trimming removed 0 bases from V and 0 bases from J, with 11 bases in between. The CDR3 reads CASSVAPWGSTDTQYF. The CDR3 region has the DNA TGTGCCAGCAGCGTAGCCCCCTGGGGTAGCACAGATACGCAGTATTTT.

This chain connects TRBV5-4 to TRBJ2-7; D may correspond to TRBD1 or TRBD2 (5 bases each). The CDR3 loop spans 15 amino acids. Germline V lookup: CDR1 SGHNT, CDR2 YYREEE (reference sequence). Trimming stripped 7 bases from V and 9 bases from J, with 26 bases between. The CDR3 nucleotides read TGTGCCAGCGCCACGAGGGGCGCCCCTGGTTTTGGGCAGTACTTC. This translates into CASATRGAPGFGQYF.

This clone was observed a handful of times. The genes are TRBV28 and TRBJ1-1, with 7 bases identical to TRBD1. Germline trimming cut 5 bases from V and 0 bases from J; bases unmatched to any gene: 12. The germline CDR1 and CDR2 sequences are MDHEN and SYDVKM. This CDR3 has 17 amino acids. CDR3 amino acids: CASSPPQGRTMNTEAFF. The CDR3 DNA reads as TGTGCCAGCAGTCCCCCACAGGGGCGGACCATGAACACTGAAGCTTTCTTT.

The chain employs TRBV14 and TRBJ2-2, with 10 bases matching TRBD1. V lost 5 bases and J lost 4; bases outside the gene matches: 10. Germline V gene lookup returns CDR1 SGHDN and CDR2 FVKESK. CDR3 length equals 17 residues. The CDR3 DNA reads TGTGCCAGCAGCAAATCCCGAAGGACAGGGGGCACCGGGGAGCTGTTTTTT. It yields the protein CASSKSRRTGGTGELFF.

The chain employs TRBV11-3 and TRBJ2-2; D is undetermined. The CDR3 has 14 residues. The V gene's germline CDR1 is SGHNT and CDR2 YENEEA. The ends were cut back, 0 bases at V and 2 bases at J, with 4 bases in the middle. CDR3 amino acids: CASSLDGNTGELFF. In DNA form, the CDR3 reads TGTGCCAGCAGCTTAGATGGCAACACCGGGGAGCTGTTTTTT.

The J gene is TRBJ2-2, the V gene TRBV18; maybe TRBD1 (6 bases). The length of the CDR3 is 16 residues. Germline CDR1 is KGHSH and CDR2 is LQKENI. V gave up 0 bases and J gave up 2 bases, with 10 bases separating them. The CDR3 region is CASSPPRGINTGELFF. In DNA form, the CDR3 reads TGTGCCAGCTCACCACCCAGGGGTATCAACACCGGGGAGCTGTTTTTT.

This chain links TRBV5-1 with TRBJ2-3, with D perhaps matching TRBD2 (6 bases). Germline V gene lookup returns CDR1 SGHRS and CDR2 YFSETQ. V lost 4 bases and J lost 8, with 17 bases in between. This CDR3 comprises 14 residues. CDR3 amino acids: CASSLQTEEGTQYF. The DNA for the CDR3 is TGCGCCAGCAGCCTCCAGACAGAGGAGGGTACGCAGTATTTT.

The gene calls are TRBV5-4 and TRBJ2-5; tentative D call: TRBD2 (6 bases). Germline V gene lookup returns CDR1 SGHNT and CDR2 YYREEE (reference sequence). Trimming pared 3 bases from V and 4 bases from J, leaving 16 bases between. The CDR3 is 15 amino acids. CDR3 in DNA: TGTGCCAGCAGCTCAGGGACTGCCGTCCGAGAGACCCAGTACTTC. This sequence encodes CASSSGTAVRETQYF.